A selection of T cell receptor beta chains follows, all from one sample in a study of HIV-infected patients and healthy controls. TCRdb itself ran the 5' RACE reads through MiXCR, one entry per CDR3 protein. The sample has about 9,600 distinct CDR3 sequences, about 5.2% seen once. The material sequenced was blood, taken before antiretroviral therapy. Receptor source: an adult with HIV infection. Both conserved end residues are part of each CDR3. D genes are given only for firm matches. Rows give clone size only sometimes, using once, few, many, or a class for an expanded clone.

CDR3aa: CASSQVSGDTYEQYF
CDR3nt: TGTGCCAGCAGCCAAGTGTCAGGGGACACCTACGAGCAGTACTTC
v_gene: TRBV3-1
d_gene: .
abundance: many
j_gene: TRBJ2-7

CDR3aa: CASSLDPGSGTYNEQFF
CDR3nt: TGTGCCAGCAGCTTAGATCCCGGGAGCGGAACCTACAATGAGCAGTTCTTC
v_gene: TRBV7-8
d_gene: .
abundance: many
j_gene: TRBJ2-1

CDR3aa: CASSQDEFSGGATDTQYF
CDR3nt: TGCGCCAGCAGCCAAGATGAATTCAGTGGGGGGGCCACAGATACGCAGTATTTT
v_gene: TRBV4-1
d_gene: .
abundance: many
j_gene: TRBJ2-3

CDR3aa: CASSLGTGSGNIQYF
CDR3nt: TGTGCCAGCAGCTTGGGGACAGGGAGCGGAAACATTCAGTACTTC
v_gene: TRBV7-2
d_gene: TRBD1
abundance: many
j_gene: TRBJ2-4

CDR3aa: CASSLYTGEETQYF
CDR3nt: TGTGCCAGCAGTTTATATACAGGTGAAGAGACCCAGTACTTC
v_gene: TRBV27
d_gene: .
abundance: many
j_gene: TRBJ2-5

CDR3aa: CATNDFSPRYTDTQYF
CDR3nt: TGTGCCACCAATGATTTTAGCCCGCGGTACACAGATACGCAGTATTTT
v_gene: TRBV24-1
d_gene: .
abundance: medium-sized
j_gene: TRBJ2-3

CDR3aa: CATLSGQLYNEQFF
CDR3nt: TGTGCCACCCTGTCGGGTCAATTGTACAATGAGCAGTTCTTC
v_gene: TRBV28
d_gene: .
abundance: many
j_gene: TRBJ2-1

CDR3aa: CASSLFGQGAQETQYF
CDR3nt: TGTGCCAGCAGCTTATTCGGACAGGGGGCCCAAGAGACCCAGTACTTC
v_gene: TRBV7-9
d_gene: TRBD1
abundance: many
j_gene: TRBJ2-5

CDR3aa: CSARVPAGGSYEQYF
CDR3nt: TGCAGTGCTAGAGTCCCAGCGGGAGGGAGTTACGAGCAGTACTTC
v_gene: TRBV20-1
d_gene: TRBD2
abundance: many
j_gene: TRBJ2-7

CDR3aa: CASSRTSGGRLQQETQYF
CDR3nt: TGTGCCAGCAGCCGCACTAGCGGGGGCCGCCTCCAACAAGAGACCCAGTACTTC
v_gene: TRBV5-6
d_gene: TRBD2
abundance: many
j_gene: TRBJ2-5

CDR3aa: CASSSPGTGVMYNEQFF
CDR3nt: TGTGCCAGCAGCTCCCCAGGGACAGGGGTCATGTACAATGAGCAGTTCTTC
v_gene: TRBV7-9
d_gene: TRBD1
abundance: many
j_gene: TRBJ2-1

CDR3aa: CSAFPASRQETQYF
CDR3nt: TGCAGTGCTTTCCCGGCTAGCAGACAAGAGACCCAGTACTTC
v_gene: TRBV20-1
d_gene: .
abundance: many
j_gene: TRBJ2-5

CDR3aa: CATSRTFNEPQHF
CDR3nt: TGTGCCACCTCTCGGACATTTAATGAGCCCCAGCATTTT
v_gene: TRBV24-1
d_gene: .
abundance: many
j_gene: TRBJ1-5

CDR3aa: CASSPGTSVETQYF
CDR3nt: TGCGCCAGCAGCCCGGGGACTAGCGTGGAGACCCAGTACTTC
v_gene: TRBV5-1
d_gene: TRBD2
abundance: many
j_gene: TRBJ2-5

CDR3aa: CSANPRGAHEQYF
CDR3nt: TGCAGTGCAAACCCACGGGGGGCCCACGAGCAGTACTTC
v_gene: TRBV20-1
d_gene: .
abundance: many
j_gene: TRBJ2-7

CDR3aa: CASSQDVGGSYEQYF
CDR3nt: TGTGCCAGCAGCCAAGATGTAGGGGGTTCGTACGAGCAGTACTTC
v_gene: TRBV14
d_gene: .
abundance: many
j_gene: TRBJ2-7

CDR3aa: CASSIGLAGDQYQETQYF
CDR3nt: TGTGCCAGTAGTATTGGACTAGCGGGGGACCAGTACCAAGAGACCCAGTACTTC
v_gene: TRBV19
d_gene: TRBD2
abundance: many
j_gene: TRBJ2-5

CDR3aa: CSVLGREALYNEQFF
CDR3nt: TGCAGTGTCTTGGGGCGGGAGGCCCTATACAATGAGCAGTTCTTC
v_gene: TRBV20-1
d_gene: TRBD2
abundance: many
j_gene: TRBJ2-1

CDR3aa: CASSPSEGLPGSSLYNEQFF
CDR3nt: TGTGCCAGCAGTCCGTCCGAGGGACTACCGGGATCATCCTTGTACAATGAGCAGTTCTTC
v_gene: TRBV28
d_gene: TRBD2
abundance: many
j_gene: TRBJ2-1

CDR3aa: CASSLGASGNNEQFF
CDR3nt: TGTGCCAGCAGCTTAGGGGCTAGCGGGAACAATGAGCAGTTCTTC
v_gene: TRBV7-9
d_gene: TRBD2
abundance: many
j_gene: TRBJ2-1

CDR3aa: CASSPIRQGATEAFF
CDR3nt: TGTGCCAGCAGCCCGATCCGACAGGGGGCCACTGAAGCTTTCTTT
v_gene: TRBV7-9
d_gene: TRBD1
abundance: few
j_gene: TRBJ1-1

CDR3aa: CASSLEQGRTGIETQYF
CDR3nt: TGTGCCAGCAGTCTAGAACAGGGTCGGACTGGAATAGAGACCCAGTACTTC
v_gene: TRBV6-5
d_gene: .
abundance: medium-sized
j_gene: TRBJ2-5

CDR3aa: CASRPWTWNNEQFF
CDR3nt: TGTGCCAGCAGGCCCTGGACTTGGAACAATGAGCAGTTCTTC
v_gene: TRBV27
d_gene: .
abundance: many
j_gene: TRBJ2-1

CDR3aa: CSASSSGGRSEQYF
CDR3nt: TGCAGTGCTAGTTCCTCCGGGGGCCGTAGCGAGCAGTACTTC
v_gene: TRBV20-1
d_gene: .
abundance: many
j_gene: TRBJ2-7

CDR3aa: CASSRDRSDYGYTF
CDR3nt: TGTGCCAGCAGCCGCGACAGGAGCGACTATGGCTACACCTTC
v_gene: TRBV4-2
d_gene: .
abundance: medium-sized
j_gene: TRBJ1-2

CDR3aa: CSARFPRDTLSGYAQYF
CDR3nt: TGCAGTGCTAGATTCCCCCGGGACACCCTCTCGGGTTATGCGCAGTATTTT
v_gene: TRBV20-1
d_gene: .
abundance: many
j_gene: TRBJ2-3

CDR3aa: CASGWAQETQYF
CDR3nt: TGCGCCAGCGGTTGGGCACAAGAGACCCAGTACTTC
v_gene: TRBV5-1
d_gene: .
abundance: many
j_gene: TRBJ2-5

CDR3aa: CASSGTGGSGANVLTF
CDR3nt: TGTGCCAGTTCTGGGACAGGGGGATCTGGGGCCAACGTCCTGACTTTC
v_gene: TRBV6-1
d_gene: TRBD1
abundance: many
j_gene: TRBJ2-6

CDR3aa: CSVPRTENYGYTF
CDR3nt: TGCAGCGTTCCGAGGACAGAAAACTATGGCTACACCTTC
v_gene: TRBV29-1
d_gene: .
abundance: .
j_gene: TRBJ1-2

CDR3aa: CASSQDRTSPGKETQYF
CDR3nt: TGTGCCAGCAGCCAAGATCGGACCTCCCCTGGAAAAGAGACCCAGTACTTC
v_gene: TRBV4-2
d_gene: .
abundance: few
j_gene: TRBJ2-5

CDR3aa: CASSLGTLNEQFF
CDR3nt: TGCGCCAGCAGCTTGGGGACGCTCAATGAGCAGTTCTTC
v_gene: TRBV5-1
d_gene: .
abundance: many
j_gene: TRBJ2-1